Listed below are T cell receptor beta chains from one sample, sequenced in a study of shared clonotypes between healthy human individuals. Some clones are missing from TCRdb's copy, which holds only in-frame ones; the method was immunoSEQ multiplex PCR. The sample lists roughly 2 million clones; 90% to 96% were seen once. The sample taken for sequencing was naive CD4+ T cells sorted from blood. All receptors come from a man aged 18 to 29 in good health. CDR3s include the opening cysteine and the closing phenylalanine or tryptophan. The order of the fields is clone size, V gene, D gene, J gene, CDR3 DNA, CDR3 protein. A D gene is named only where the DNA matches it firmly. Part of the rows lack a size; the others show once, few, many or a class for expanded clones.

>NA|TRBV2|NA|TRBJ1-2
TGTGCCAGCAAACTATCCGGACCTACCTTCGGGAACTATGGCTACACCTTC
CASKLSGPTFGNYGYTF
>NA|TRBV25-1|TRBD2|TRBJ2-1
TGTGCCAGCAGTGAAGGTCTAGCGGGAGGAAGATCCTACAATGAGCAGTTCTTC
CASSEGLAGGRSYNEQFF
>NA|TRBV7-9|NA|TRBJ1-2
TGTGCCAGCAGCTTAGGAGGGAACTATGGCTACACCTTC
CASSLGGNYGYTF
>NA|TRBV29-1|NA|TRBJ2-2
TGCAGCGCTCTGACAGTCACCGGGGAGCTGTTTTTT
CSALTVTGELFF
>NA|TRBV4-1|TRBD1|TRBJ1-3
TGCGCCAGCAGCCAAGCAGGGGGCCGAAGGGGGCCTGGAAACACCATATATTTT
CASSQAGGRRGPGNTIYF
>NA|TRBV11-2|TRBD1|TRBJ1-1
TGTGCCAGCAGCCCCGGGACAGGGACCATGAACACTGAAGCTTTCTTT
CASSPGTGTMNTEAFF
>NA|TRBV7-2|TRBD1|TRBJ1-5
TGTGCCAGCAGCTTAGACAGGGGGCTAGGTCAGCCCCAGCATTTT
CASSLDRGLGQPQHF
>NA|TRBV18|NA|TRBJ1-6
TGTGCCAGCTCACCAGGGGGGTCACCCCTCCACTTT
CASSPGGSPLHF
>NA|TRBV6-6|TRBD1|TRBJ1-5
TGTGCCAGCAGAACAAACAGGGGAGGCAATCAGCCCCAGCATTTT
CASRTNRGGNQPQHF
>NA|TRBV10-2|TRBD2|TRBJ2-7
TGCGCCAGCAGTGAGTCGACTAGCGGGAGGGCCCTCGGCGACGAGCAGTACTTC
CASSESTSGRALGDEQYF
>NA|TRBV18|NA|TRBJ2-7
TGTGCCAGCTCACCACCGGATAGCTACGAGCAGTACTTC
CASSPPDSYEQYF
>once|TRBV2|NA|TRBJ2-1
TGTGCCAGCAGTGACGACTTTAACGTATTCAATGAGCAGTTCTTC
CASSDDFNVFNEQFF
>NA|TRBV9|NA|TRBJ2-3
TGTGCCAGCAGCGTAGTAACCGGTGGGACAGATACGCAGTATTTT
CASSVVTGGTDTQYF
>NA|TRBV7-3|NA|TRBJ2-3
TGTGCCAGCAGCCCTTACGGTGGAACCACAGATACGCAGTATTTT
CASSPYGGTTDTQYF
>NA|TRBV4-1|NA|TRBJ2-6
TGCGCCAGCAGCCAAGATCCACTCCCCTTCGGCTCTGGGGCCAACGTCCTGACTTTC
CASSQDPLPFGSGANVLTF
>NA|TRBV2|NA|TRBJ2-3
TGTGCCAGCAGCGCCAGGTCAGTAGGCACAGATACGCAGTATTTT
CASSARSVGTDTQYF
>once|TRBV10-3|NA|TRBJ1-2
TGTGCCTCATTCGGGGGGCTGTATGGCTACACCTTC
CASFGGLYGYTF
>NA|TRBV7-9|NA|TRBJ1-1
TGTGCCAGCAGCACGGGACGAGGGGACACTGAAGCTTTCTTT
CASSTGRGDTEAFF
>NA|TRBV6-5|NA|TRBJ1-3
TGTGCCAGCAGCCCTCTCTCGGGGGGAAACACCATATATTTT
CASSPLSGGNTIYF
>NA|TRBV11-3|NA|TRBJ2-3
TGTGCCAGCAGCTTAACGGCCACAGATACGCAGTATTTT
CASSLTATDTQYF
>NA|TRBV7-2|TRBD2|TRBJ2-1
TGTGCCAGCAGCGCCGGACTAGCGGACTACAATGAGCAGTTCTTC
CASSAGLADYNEQFF
>NA|TRBV5-1|NA|TRBJ1-2
TGCGCCAGCAGCTTGGCGGCAGACATTAACTATGGCTACACCTTC
CASSLAADINYGYTF
>NA|TRBV7-6|TRBD1|TRBJ1-5
TGTGCCAGCAGCTCGCTTTCAGGGGGTGGCAATCAGCCCCAGCATTTT
CASSSLSGGGNQPQHF
>NA|TRBV6-5|TRBD1|TRBJ2-5
TGTGCCAGCAGTTACGGACAGGGGGCGCAGACCCAGTACTTC
CASSYGQGAQTQYF
>NA|TRBV5-6|NA|TRBJ1-4
TGTGCCAGCAGCTTGGGAGGGAATGAAAAACTGTTTTTT
CASSLGGNEKLFF
>NA|TRBV7-7|TRBD2|TRBJ2-3
TGTGCTAGCAGCTACGGGAGGGGCGATACGCAGTATTTT
CASSYGRGDTQYF
>NA|TRBV7-9|NA|TRBJ2-5
TGTGCCAGCAGCTCCCGAGGGGGATCGACGGAGACCCAGTACTTC
CASSSRGGSTETQYF
>NA|TRBV10-1|NA|TRBJ2-3
TGCGCCAGCAGTCTCGGGGGTACAGGAGATACGCAGTATTTT
CASSLGGTGDTQYF